This entry lists 25 T cell receptor beta chains sequenced from one sample in a study of patients and donors after allogeneic stem cell transplantation. Each CDR3 protein is one row after TCRdb ran MiXCR on the RT-PCR reads. Counted here are approximately 430,000 distinct CDR3 sequences, roughly 17% occurring once; the ten biggest clones make up over 6%. Material: blood, either unsorted or a sorted T cell fraction (not recorded which). These receptors were obtained from a human donor who was either an allogeneic HSCT recipient or a stem cell or donor lymphocyte infusion donor (not recorded which). It is not recorded whose cells these are; they may come from a transplant donor.

V is TRBV18 and J is TRBJ2-3; D gene unclear. The germline CDR1 and CDR2 sequences are KGHSH and LQKENI. The CDR3 runs 13 residues. Trimming took off 0 bases at V and 3 bases at J, with 4 bases between the two ends. The CDR3 DNA reads TGTGCCAGCTCACCACCGGTAACAGATACGCAGTATTTT. Amino acid sequence: CASSPPVTDTQYF.

This clonotype appeared a few times. The genes are TRBV7-2 and TRBJ1-6; unclear D gene. The germline V gene encodes CDR1 SGHTA and CDR2 FQGNSA. The germline V and J ends were trimmed by 3 bases and 4 bases, with 13 bases remaining between them. CDR3 length: 16 amino acids. CDR3 protein: CASSFQSRLYNSPLHF. CDR3 in DNA: TGTGCCAGCAGCTTCCAGTCGAGGTTGTATAATTCACCCCTCCACTTT.

The chain uses TRBV9 and TRBJ2-7; 7 bases agree with TRBD2. The germline V gene encodes CDR1 SGDLS and CDR2 YYNGEE. V was clipped by 4 bases and J by 2 bases; unmatched bases: 9. The CDR3 totals 15 residues. CDR3 in DNA: TGTGCCAGCAGCAGAGGGGCGGGAGAGGCCTACGAGCAGTACTTC. This codes for CASSRGAGEAYEQYF.

V usage is TRBV29-1 and J usage is TRBJ2-2; no firm D call. Germline V gene lookup returns CDR1 SQVTM and CDR2 ANQGSEA. The CDR3 has 14 amino acids. V was clipped by 1 base and J by 0 bases, with 6 bases between them. In DNA form, the CDR3 reads TGCAGCGTTGAAGGCAGGACGAACACCGGGGAGCTGTTTTTT. This translates into CSVEGRTNTGELFF.

The chain is built from TRBV6-2 or TRBV6-3 and TRBJ1-5, with 8 nucleotides matching TRBD1. J gave up 2 bases and V 4 bases, and 10 bases lay outside the gene matches. The germline gives CDR1 MNHEY, CDR2 SVGEGT. The CDR3 length is 17 residues. The DNA of the CDR3 is TGTGCCAGCAGTTGGAACACAGGGGGTGTTGGCAATCAGCCCCAGCATTTT. It codes for CASSWNTGGVGNQPQHF.

The chain links TRBV20-1 to TRBJ2-3; TRBD2 agrees at 7 bases. Germline CDR1 and CDR2: DFQATT and SNEGSKA (reference sequence). V was pared by 6 bases and J by 0 bases, with 15 bases of the junction left unmatched. This CDR3 has 17 residues. CDR3 in DNA: TGCAGTGCCTTTTGGGCTAGCGGCCCTACTAGCACAGATACGCAGTATTTT. It yields the protein CSAFWASGPTSTDTQYF.

This clonotype was observed a handful of times. The CDR3, as DNA: TGCGCCAGCAGCTTGGCCTTGATAGGGGGCCGACATTACGAGCAGTACTTC. This gives the protein CASSLALIGGRHYEQYF. The rearrangement uses TRBV5-1 and TRBJ2-7; 7 bases agree with TRBD1. The length of the CDR3 is 17 residues. J was trimmed by 4 bases and V by 0 bases; bases with no gene match: 13. Germline lookup yields CDR1 SGHRS and CDR2 YFSETQ.

This rearrangement joins TRBV3-1 to TRBJ2-3; D unresolved. The germline CDR1 and CDR2 sequences are LGHDT and YNNKEL (reference sequence). Trimming removed 4 bases from V and 0 bases from J, with 8 bases in between. The CDR3 has 14 residues. The CDR3 region is CASSRFLSTDTQYF. Written as DNA, the CDR3 is TGTGCCAGCAGCCGCTTCCTTAGCACAGATACGCAGTATTTT.

The CDR3 spells CSASGADTQYF. The DNA for the CDR3 is TGCAGTGCTAGCGGGGCAGATACGCAGTATTTT. The genes are TRBV20-1 and TRBJ2-3, with D possibly matching TRBD2 (5 bases). Germline values: CDR1 DFQATT, CDR2 SNEGSKA (reference sequence). The CDR3 extends over 11 amino acids. Trimming removed 3 bases from V and 4 bases from J, with 5 bases in between.

The chain combines TRBV30 with TRBJ1-2; 9 bases fit TRBD1. After removal of 3 bases from V and 5 bases from J, the junction contained 13 bases not matched to a gene. From germline, CDR1 is GTSNPN and CDR2 SVGIG (reference sequence). The CDR3 spans 16 residues. The CDR3 protein is CAWRYRTGVTPYGYTF. The CDR3 DNA sequence: TGTGCCTGGAGATACAGGACAGGGGTAACTCCTTATGGCTACACCTTC.

The gene calls are TRBV4-1 and TRBJ2-3, with 10 bases lining up with TRBD1. Per germline, CDR1 MGHRA and CDR2 YSYEKL. Unmatched junction bases numbered 1, after V lost 3 bases and J lost 4 bases. CDR3 length equals 14 residues. In DNA form, the CDR3 reads TGCGCCAGCAGCCAGGGACAGGGGTCAGATACGCAGTATTTT. As protein: CASSQGQGSDTQYF.

The rearrangement uses TRBV7-9 and TRBJ1-6; 8 nucleotides line up with TRBD1. V dropped 5 bases and J dropped 6; count of bases not matched to a gene: 6. Germline CDR1 SEHNR, CDR2 FQNEAQ (reference sequence). The CDR3 extends over 15 amino acids. CDR3 in amino acids: CASSQTGEGNSPLHF. CDR3 DNA sequence: TGTGCCAGCAGCCAGACAGGGGAAGGTAATTCACCCCTCCACTTT.

V gene TRBV5-1 combines with J gene TRBJ2-1, with 13 bases matching TRBD2. The V and J ends lost 0 bases and 7 bases, in that order; junction bases with no gene match: 4. The germline V gene encodes CDR1 SGHRS and CDR2 YFSETQ. CDR3 length equals 16 residues. DNA for the CDR3: TGCGCCAGCAGCTTGGCCACTAGCGGGGGGGTGAATGAGCAGTTCTTC. Its translation: CASSLATSGGVNEQFF. Together with reference TRBV5-1 and TRBJ2-1, the CDR3 gives the full variable domain: KAGVTQTPRYLIKTRGQQVTLSCSPISGHRSVSWYQQTPGQGLQFLFEYFSETQRNKGNFPGRFSGRQFSNSRSEMNVSTLELGDSALYLCASSLATSGGVNEQFFGPGTRLTVL.

This clonotype showed up just a few times. The genes are TRBV27 and TRBJ2-3, with TRBD1 matching 7 bases. Per germline, CDR1 MNHEY and CDR2 SMNVEV (reference sequence). Trimming took 3 bases from V and 6 from J; bases not matched to a gene: 3. The CDR3 covers 13 residues. The CDR3 region is CASSLSRGDTQYF. The CDR3 DNA follows: TGTGCCAGCAGTTTGTCCAGGGGGGATACGCAGTATTTT.

The V and J genes are TRBV24-1 and TRBJ2-3; 9 bases are a match to TRBD2. The CDR3 runs 14 residues. V dropped 12 bases and J dropped 4; count of bases not matched to a gene: 10. The germline CDR1 and CDR2 sequences are KGHDR and SFDVKD. The CDR3 sequence: CAVHSGSAADTQYF. CDR3 coding DNA: TGTGCCGTACATAGCGGGAGTGCGGCAGATACGCAGTATTTT.

The rearrangement joins TRBV5-1 to TRBJ2-2, with TRBD2 matching over 9 bases. This CDR3 spans 17 amino acids. Germline-derived CDR1 and CDR2 are SGHRS and YFSETQ. V gave up 5 bases and J gave up 4 bases; unmatched junction bases: 12. The CDR3 region is CASRPTRGLAGTGELFF. In nucleotides, the CDR3 is TGCGCCAGCAGGCCCACCCGGGGACTAGCAGGCACCGGGGAGCTGTTTTTT.

CDR3 sequence (DNA): TGTGCCAGCAGCGGGATGGGGCCGACTAGCTACTACTACAATGAGCAGTTCTTC. Amino acid sequence: CASSGMGPTSYYYNEQFF. The V call is TRBV25-1, the J call TRBJ2-1, with 7 positions matching TRBD2. Trimming at V came to 6 bases and at J to 3 bases, leaving 17 bases not matched to a gene. Germline V gene data show CDR1 as MGHDK and CDR2 as SYGVNS. The length of the CDR3 is 18 residues.

Ten or more counts support this clonotype. The chain is built from TRBV4-1 and TRBJ1-1, with D perhaps TRBD1 (5 bases). The CDR3 consists of 11 residues. V was pared by 5 bases and J by 11 bases, with 12 bases between. CDR1 and CDR2 from the germline V gene are MGHRA and YSYEKL. CDR3 region: CASSEGTGAFF. In nucleotides, the CDR3 is TGCGCCAGCAGCGAAGGGACTGGGGCTTTCTTT.

This clonotype showed up many times. V and J are TRBV7-9 and TRBJ2-5, with 8 bases identical to TRBD1. This CDR3 contains 15 residues. Germline values: CDR1 SEHNR, CDR2 FQNEAQ (reference sequence). V trimming: 5 bases; J trimming: 5 bases; junction bases outside the gene matches: 10. CDR3 in DNA: TGTGCCAGCAGCCCTCACGGACAGGGCGACGAGACCCAGTACTTC. It codes for CASSPHGQGDETQYF. Full variable domain (missing parts from reference TRBV7-9 and TRBJ2-5): DTGVSQNPRHKITKRGQNVTFRCDPISEHNRLYWYRQTLGQGPEFLTYFQNEAQLEKSRLLSDRFSAERPKGSFSTLEIQRTEQGDSAMYLCASSPHGQGDETQYFGPGTRLLVL.

This clonotype was seen a single time. This rearrangement joins TRBV27 to TRBJ1-1; a possible D gene is TRBD1 (6 bases). From germline, CDR1 is MNHEY and CDR2 SMNVEV (reference sequence). This CDR3 is built from 14 residues. V was clipped by 3 bases and J by 6 bases, with 14 bases between them. This CDR3 reads CASSLDSSRAEAFF. The DNA for the CDR3 is TGTGCCAGCAGTTTGGACAGCAGTCGGGCTGAAGCTTTCTTT.

This clonotype appeared a few times. The CDR3 DNA follows: TGTGCCAGCAGTTTACGCCTAGGACAGGACGAAGCTTTCTTT. This gives the protein CASSLRLGQDEAFF. V and J are TRBV12-3 or TRBV12-4 and TRBJ1-1; TRBD1 matches 7 bases. V was clipped by 2 bases and J by 8 bases; unmatched bases: 8. The CDR3 sequence is 14 residues long.

The V and J genes are TRBV10-3 and TRBJ1-4; D perhaps matches TRBD1 (5 bases). The germline V gene has CDR1 ENHRY and CDR2 SYGVKD. The CDR3 contains 13 residues. V was clipped by 8 bases and J by 12 bases, with 19 bases between them. The CDR3 protein is CAIGHLGAGELFF. The CDR3 nucleotides read TGTGCCATCGGGCACCTCGGGGCGGGGGAACTGTTTTTT.

This clonotype was seen a handful of times. The chain uses TRBV15 and TRBJ2-7; 7 bases fit TRBD2. Germline V CDR1 and CDR2: LNHNV, YYDKDF (reference sequence). The CDR3 consists of 15 residues. The junction had 8 bases not matched to a gene; V was cut back by 5 bases and J by 1 base. The CDR3 sequence is CATSSPMGGSYEQYF. CDR3 nucleotide sequence: TGTGCCACCAGCTCCCCGATGGGAGGGTCCTACGAGCAGTACTTC.

The V gene is TRBV4-2, the J gene TRBJ2-7; the D is unclear. The CDR3 contains 13 residues. V dropped 4 bases and J dropped 6 bases, with 13 bases sitting between them. Per germline, CDR1 LGHNA and CDR2 YNFKEQ. In nucleotides, the CDR3 is TGTGCCAGCAGCCCTGACCGTGTGAGCGAGCAGTACTTC. Translation gives CASSPDRVSEQYF.

The gene calls are TRBV6-1 and TRBJ2-7; TRBD1 matches at 8 bases. CDR3 length: 16 amino acids. The germline V gene has CDR1 MNHNS and CDR2 SASEGT. J gave up 2 bases and V 1 base, and 7 bases lay outside the gene matches. The DNA of the CDR3 is TGTGCCAGCAGTGAAGGAAGGGACAGGTGGCCCTACGAGCAGTACTTC. Encoded protein: CASSEGRDRWPYEQYF.